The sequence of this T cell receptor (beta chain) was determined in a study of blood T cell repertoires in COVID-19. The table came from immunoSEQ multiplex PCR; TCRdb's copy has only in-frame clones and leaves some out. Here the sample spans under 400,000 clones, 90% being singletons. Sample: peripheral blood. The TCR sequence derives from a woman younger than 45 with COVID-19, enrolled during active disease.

CDR3 DNA sequence: TGTGCCAGCAGCAACAACCGACAGGCCGGGTACGGCTATGGCTACACCTTC. Amino acids: CASSNNRQAGYGYGYTF. The chain combines TRBV5-4 with TRBJ1-2; D possibly corresponds to TRBD1 (6 bases). This CDR3 is built from 17 residues. Germline assignment: CDR1 SGHNT and CDR2 YYREEE (reference sequence). The V end was cut by 4 bases, the J end by 4 bases, with 23 bases between.